This T cell receptor (beta chain) was sequenced in a study of T cells after yellow fever vaccination. The authors made TCR cDNA by 5'RACE template switching, adding a universal primer site and UMIs. TCRdb recomputed calls from the 5' RACE reads with MiXCR, one row per CDR3 protein. Of about 340,000 distinct CDR3 sequences listed, roughly an eighth are singletons. The germline V gene has CDR1 ENHRY and CDR2 SYGVKD. The CDR3 is 13 residues long. The V end was cut by 6 bases, the J end by 5 bases, with 13 bases between. Study results and caveats: Among primary-vaccination clones, most reappeared after the booster, at around 97% for CD4 and roughly 90% for CD8.

This clonotype was observed a handful of times. Antigen: not known. The origin of this receptor is a man younger than 35 who received the YFV17D yellow fever vaccine. The specimen comprised CD4+ T cells sorted from PBMCs, sampled 15 days after the yellow fever booster vaccination. This sequence joins TRBV10-3 and TRBJ1-2; D might be TRBD1 (6 bases). The CDR3 DNA reads as TGTGCCATCAGCGCAGGGGAGTGGTATGGCTACACCTTC. Amino acids: CAISAGEWYGYTF.